These 2 T cell receptor beta chains share one sample of origin, sequenced in a study of blood T cell repertoires in COVID-19. TCRdb keeps only in-frame clones here, not all; method: immunoSEQ multiplex PCR. Seen here are 50,000 to 60,000 clones, roughly 89% observed once, and the top ten hold roughly 3.9%. The sequencing input was peripheral blood. The origin of the receptors is a man aged 40-55 years with COVID-19, enrolled during active disease.

The chain uses TRBV4-1 and TRBJ2-1; the match to TRBD1 covers 8 bases. V shed 4 bases and J 2 bases; nucleotides not matched to a gene: 4. Looked up from germline, CDR1 is MGHRA and CDR2 is YSYEKL. The CDR3 spans 15 residues. In DNA form, the CDR3 reads TGCGCCAGCAGCCCGGACAGGGCAACCTACAATGAGCAGTTCTTC. Its translation is CASSPDRATYNEQFF.

This chain connects TRBV5-8 to TRBJ2-7, with 7 bases aligning to TRBD1. Germline V CDR1 and CDR2: SGHTS, YDEGEE. The CDR3 spans 15 residues. V was pared by 6 bases and J by 0 bases, with 9 bases of the junction left unmatched. CDR3 in amino acids: CASNIGTASSYEQYF. The CDR3 nucleotides read TGTGCCAGCAACATAGGGACAGCAAGCTCCTACGAGCAGTACTTC.